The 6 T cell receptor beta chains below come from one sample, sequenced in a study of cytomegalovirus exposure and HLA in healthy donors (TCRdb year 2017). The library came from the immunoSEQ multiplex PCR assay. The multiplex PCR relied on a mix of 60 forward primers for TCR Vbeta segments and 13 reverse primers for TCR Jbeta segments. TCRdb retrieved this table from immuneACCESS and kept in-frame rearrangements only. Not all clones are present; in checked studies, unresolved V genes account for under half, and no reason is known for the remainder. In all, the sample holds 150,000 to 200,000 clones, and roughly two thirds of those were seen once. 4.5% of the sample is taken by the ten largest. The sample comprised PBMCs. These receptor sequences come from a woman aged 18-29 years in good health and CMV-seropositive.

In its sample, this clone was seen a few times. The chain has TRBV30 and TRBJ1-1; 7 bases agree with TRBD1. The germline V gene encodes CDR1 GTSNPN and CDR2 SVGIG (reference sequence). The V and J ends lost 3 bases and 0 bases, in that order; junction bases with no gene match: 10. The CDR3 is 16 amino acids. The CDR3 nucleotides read TGTGCCTGGAGCGATTCGACAGGGCCGATGAACACTGAAGCTTTCTTT. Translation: CAWSDSTGPMNTEAFF.

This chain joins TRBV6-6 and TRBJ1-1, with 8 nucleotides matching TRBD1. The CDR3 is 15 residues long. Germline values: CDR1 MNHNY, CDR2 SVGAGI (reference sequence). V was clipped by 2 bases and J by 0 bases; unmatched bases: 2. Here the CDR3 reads CASSYTGGMNTEAFF. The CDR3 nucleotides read TGTGCCAGCAGTTACACAGGGGGGATGAACACTGAAGCTTTCTTT.

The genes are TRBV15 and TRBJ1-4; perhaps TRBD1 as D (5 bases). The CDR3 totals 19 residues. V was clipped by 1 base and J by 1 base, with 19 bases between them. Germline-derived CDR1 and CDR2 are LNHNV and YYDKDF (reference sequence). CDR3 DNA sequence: TGTGCCACCAGCAGAGTGTACAGAGGAGCGGGGGTAACTAATGAAAAACTGTTTTTT. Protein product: CATSRVYRGAGVTNEKLFF.

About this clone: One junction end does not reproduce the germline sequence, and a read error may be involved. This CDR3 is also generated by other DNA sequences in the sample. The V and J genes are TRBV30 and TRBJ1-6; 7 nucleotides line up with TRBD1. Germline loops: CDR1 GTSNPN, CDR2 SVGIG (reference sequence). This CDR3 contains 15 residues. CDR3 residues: CAWDEGARHNSPLHF. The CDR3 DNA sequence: TGTGCCTGGGACGAGGGGGCTCGGCATAATTCCCCCCTCCACTTT. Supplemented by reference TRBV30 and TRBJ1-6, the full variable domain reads SQTIHQWPATLVQPVGSPLSLECTVEGTSNPNLYWYRQAAGRGLQLLFYSVGIGQISSEVPQNLSASRPQDRQFILSSKKLLLSDSGFYLCAWDEGARHNSPLHFGNGTRLTVT.

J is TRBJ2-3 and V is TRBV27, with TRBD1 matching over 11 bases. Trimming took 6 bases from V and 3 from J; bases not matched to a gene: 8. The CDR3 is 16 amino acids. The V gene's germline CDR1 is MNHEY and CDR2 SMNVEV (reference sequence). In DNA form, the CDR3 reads TGTGCCAGCAGAGACCGGGACAGGGGGAGGACAGATACGCAGTATTTT. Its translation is CASRDRDRGRTDTQYF.

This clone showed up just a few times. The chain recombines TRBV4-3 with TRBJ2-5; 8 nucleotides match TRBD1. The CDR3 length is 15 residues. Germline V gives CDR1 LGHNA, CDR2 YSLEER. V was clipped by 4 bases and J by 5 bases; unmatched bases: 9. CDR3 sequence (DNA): TGCGCCAGCAGCCCCGGACAGGGCGACCTGGAGACCCAGTACTTC. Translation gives CASSPGQGDLETQYF.